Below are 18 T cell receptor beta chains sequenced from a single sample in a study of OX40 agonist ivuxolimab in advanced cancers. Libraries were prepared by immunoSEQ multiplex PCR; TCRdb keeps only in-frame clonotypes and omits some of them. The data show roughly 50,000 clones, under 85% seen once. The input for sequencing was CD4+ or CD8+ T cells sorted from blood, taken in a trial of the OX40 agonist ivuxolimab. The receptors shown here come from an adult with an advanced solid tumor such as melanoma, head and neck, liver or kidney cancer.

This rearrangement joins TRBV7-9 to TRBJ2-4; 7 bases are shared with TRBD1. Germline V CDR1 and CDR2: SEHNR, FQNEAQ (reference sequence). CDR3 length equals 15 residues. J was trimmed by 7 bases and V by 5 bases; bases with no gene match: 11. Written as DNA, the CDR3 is TGTGCCAGCAGCACACTACAGGGGAGTTGGAACATTCAGTACTTC. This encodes CASSTLQGSWNIQYF.

The CDR3 coding sequence is TGCGCCAGCAGCTCGGGACGGACTAACACTGAAGCTTTCTTT. Its translation is CASSSGRTNTEAFF. The chain uses TRBV5-1 and TRBJ1-1, with D possibly matching TRBD1 (5 bases). Looked up from germline, CDR1 is SGHRS and CDR2 is YFSETQ. Trimming left V 3 bases short and J 2 bases short, with 11 bases between. The CDR3 spans 14 residues.

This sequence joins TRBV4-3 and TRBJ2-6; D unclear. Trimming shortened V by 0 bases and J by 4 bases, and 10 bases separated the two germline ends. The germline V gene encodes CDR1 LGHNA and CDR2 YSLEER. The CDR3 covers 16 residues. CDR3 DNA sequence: TGCGCCAGCAGCCAAGATTTGGCGCTAGGGGCCAACGTCCTGACTTTC. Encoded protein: CASSQDLALGANVLTF.

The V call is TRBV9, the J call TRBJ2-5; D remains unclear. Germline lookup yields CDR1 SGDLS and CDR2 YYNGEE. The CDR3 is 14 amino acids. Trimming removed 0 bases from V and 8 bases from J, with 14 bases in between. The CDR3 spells CASSVDLSSPTQYF. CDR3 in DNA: TGTGCCAGCAGCGTAGACTTGTCGAGCCCTACCCAGTACTTC.

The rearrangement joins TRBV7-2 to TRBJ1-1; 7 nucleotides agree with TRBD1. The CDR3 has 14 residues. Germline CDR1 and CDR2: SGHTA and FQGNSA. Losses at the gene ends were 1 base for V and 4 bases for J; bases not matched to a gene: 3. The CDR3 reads CASSLEGGGTEAFF. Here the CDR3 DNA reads TGTGCCAGCAGCTTAGAAGGGGGCGGCACTGAAGCTTTCTTT.

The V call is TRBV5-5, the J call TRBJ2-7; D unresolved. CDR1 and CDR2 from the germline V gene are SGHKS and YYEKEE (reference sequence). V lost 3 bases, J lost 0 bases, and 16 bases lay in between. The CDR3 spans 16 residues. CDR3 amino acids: CASSYYLDAASYEQYF. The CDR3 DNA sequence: TGTGCCAGCAGCTATTACCTAGATGCCGCCTCCTACGAGCAGTACTTC.

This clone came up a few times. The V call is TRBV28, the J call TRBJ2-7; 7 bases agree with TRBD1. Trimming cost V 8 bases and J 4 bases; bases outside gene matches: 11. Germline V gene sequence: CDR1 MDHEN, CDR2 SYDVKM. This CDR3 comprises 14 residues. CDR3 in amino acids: CASLGRQGDYEQYF. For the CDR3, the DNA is TGTGCCAGCCTCGGGCGGCAGGGGGATTACGAGCAGTACTTC.

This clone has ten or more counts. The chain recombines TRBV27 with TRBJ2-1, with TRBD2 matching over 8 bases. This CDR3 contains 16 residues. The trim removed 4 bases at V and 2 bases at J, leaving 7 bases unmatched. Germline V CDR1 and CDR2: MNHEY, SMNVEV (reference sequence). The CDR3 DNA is TGTGCCAGCAGTTCCGTAGCGGGATCCCCCTACAATGAGCAGTTCTTC. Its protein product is CASSSVAGSPYNEQFF.

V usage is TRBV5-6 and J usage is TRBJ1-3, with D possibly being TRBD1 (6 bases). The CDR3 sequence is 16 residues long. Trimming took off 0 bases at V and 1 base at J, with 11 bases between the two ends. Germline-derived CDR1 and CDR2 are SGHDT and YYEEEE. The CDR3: CASSLDGGQSGNTIYF. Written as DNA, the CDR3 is TGTGCCAGCAGCTTGGATGGGGGACAATCTGGAAACACCATATATTTT. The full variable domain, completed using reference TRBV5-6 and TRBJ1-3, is DAGVTQSPTHLIKTRGQQVTLRCSPKSGHDTVSWYQQALGQGPQFIFQYYEEEERQRGNFPDRFSGHQFPNYSSELNVNALLLGDSALYLCASSLDGGQSGNTIYFGEGSWLTVV.

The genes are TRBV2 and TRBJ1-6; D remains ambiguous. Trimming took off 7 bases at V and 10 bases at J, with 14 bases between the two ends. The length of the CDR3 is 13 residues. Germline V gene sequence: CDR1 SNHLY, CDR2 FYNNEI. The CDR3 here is CASNGEIRSPLHF. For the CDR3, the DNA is TGTGCCAGCAATGGGGAGATCAGGTCACCCCTCCACTTT.

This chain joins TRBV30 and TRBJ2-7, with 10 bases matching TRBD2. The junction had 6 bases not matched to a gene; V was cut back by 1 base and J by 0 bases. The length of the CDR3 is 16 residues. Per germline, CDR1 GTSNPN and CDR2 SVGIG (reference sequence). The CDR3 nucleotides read TGTGCCTGGAGTGGGACTAGCGGAAGGAGCTCCTACGAGCAGTACTTC. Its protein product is CAWSGTSGRSSYEQYF.

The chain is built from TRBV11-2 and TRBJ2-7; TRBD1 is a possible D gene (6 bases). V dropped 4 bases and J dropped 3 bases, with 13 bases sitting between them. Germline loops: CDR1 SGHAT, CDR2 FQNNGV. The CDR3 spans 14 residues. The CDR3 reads CASSSNRAFYEQYF. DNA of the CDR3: TGTGCCAGCAGCTCCAACAGGGCCTTCTACGAGCAGTACTTC.

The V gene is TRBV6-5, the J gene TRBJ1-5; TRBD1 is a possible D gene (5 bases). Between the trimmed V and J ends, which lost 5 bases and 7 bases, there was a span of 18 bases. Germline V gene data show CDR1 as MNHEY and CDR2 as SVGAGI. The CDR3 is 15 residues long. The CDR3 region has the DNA TGTGCCAGCAGTCCCACCGAGGGGTCCGGACAGCCCCAGCATTTT. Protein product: CASSPTEGSGQPQHF.

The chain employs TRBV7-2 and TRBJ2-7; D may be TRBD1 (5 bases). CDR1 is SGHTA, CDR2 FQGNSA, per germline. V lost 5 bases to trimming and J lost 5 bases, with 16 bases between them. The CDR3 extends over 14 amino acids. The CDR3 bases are TGTGCCAGCAGCACCCGCACAGGAACCCACGAGCAGTACTTC. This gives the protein CASSTRTGTHEQYF.

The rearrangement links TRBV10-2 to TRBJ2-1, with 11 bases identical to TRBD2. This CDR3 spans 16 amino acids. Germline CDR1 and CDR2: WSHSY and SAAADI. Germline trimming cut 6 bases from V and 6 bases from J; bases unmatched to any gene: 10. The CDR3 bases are TGCGCCAGCAGCGCGGTAGCGGGAGGGCCCCCCAATGAGCAGTTCTTC. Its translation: CASSAVAGGPPNEQFF.

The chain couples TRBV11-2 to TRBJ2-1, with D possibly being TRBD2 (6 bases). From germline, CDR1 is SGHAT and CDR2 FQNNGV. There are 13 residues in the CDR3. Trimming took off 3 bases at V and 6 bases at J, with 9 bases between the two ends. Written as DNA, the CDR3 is TGTGCCAGCAGCTTCACCGGGGGCAATGAGCAGTTCTTC. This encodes CASSFTGGNEQFF.

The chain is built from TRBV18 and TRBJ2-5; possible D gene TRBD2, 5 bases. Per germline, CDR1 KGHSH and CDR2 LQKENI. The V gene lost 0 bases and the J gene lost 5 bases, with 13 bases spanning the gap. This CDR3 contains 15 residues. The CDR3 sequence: CASSPPTGIGETQYF. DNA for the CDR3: TGTGCCAGCTCACCACCGACGGGGATCGGGGAGACCCAGTACTTC.

The CDR3 spells CASSSHRGEGNEKLFF. CDR3 in DNA: TGTGCCAGCAGTTCACACAGGGGGGAAGGTAATGAAAAACTGTTTTTT. The V call is TRBV28, the J call TRBJ1-4; 8 nucleotides line up with TRBD1. Germline assignment: CDR1 MDHEN and CDR2 SYDVKM. V shed 4 bases, J shed 4 bases, and the junction held 8 bases outside the gene matches. The CDR3 runs 16 residues.